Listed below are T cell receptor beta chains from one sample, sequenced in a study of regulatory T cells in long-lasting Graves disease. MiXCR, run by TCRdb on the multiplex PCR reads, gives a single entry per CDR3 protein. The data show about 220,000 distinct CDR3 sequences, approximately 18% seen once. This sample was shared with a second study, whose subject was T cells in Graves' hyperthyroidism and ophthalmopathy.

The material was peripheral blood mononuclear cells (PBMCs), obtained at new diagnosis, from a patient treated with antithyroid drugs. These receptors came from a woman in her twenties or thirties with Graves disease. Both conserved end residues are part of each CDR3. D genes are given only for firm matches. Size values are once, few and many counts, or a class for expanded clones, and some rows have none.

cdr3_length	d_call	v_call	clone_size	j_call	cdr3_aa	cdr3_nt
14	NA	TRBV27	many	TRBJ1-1	CASSPGTGITEAFF	TGTGCCAGCAGCCCGGGGACCGGAATAACTGAAGCTTTCTTT
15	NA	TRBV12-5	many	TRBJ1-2	CASGSPWGSWEGYTF	TGTGCTAGTGGTTCGCCATGGGGGAGTTGGGAAGGCTACACCTTC
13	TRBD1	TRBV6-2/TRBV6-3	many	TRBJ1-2	CASTQGQGAGYTF	TGTGCCAGCACCCAAGGGCAGGGGGCCGGCTACACCTTC
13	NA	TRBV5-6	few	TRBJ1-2	CASSLGRNYGYTF	TGTGCCAGCAGCTTGGGCCGGAACTATGGCTACACCTTC
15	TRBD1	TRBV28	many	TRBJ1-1	CASSFPGTGFTEAFF	TGTGCCAGCAGTTTCCCCGGGACAGGGTTCACTGAAGCTTTCTTT
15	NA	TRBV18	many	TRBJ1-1	CASSPSGQGYTEAFF	TGTGCCAGCTCACCATCGGGGCAGGGATACACTGAAGCTTTCTTT
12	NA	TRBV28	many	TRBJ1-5	CASSEGQRPQHF	TGTGCCAGCAGTGAAGGACAGCGGCCCCAGCATTTT
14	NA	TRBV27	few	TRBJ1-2	CASRPGDGVYGYTF	TGTGCCAGCAGACCGGGGGACGGAGTCTATGGCTACACCTTC
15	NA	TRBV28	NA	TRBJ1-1	CASSVHREAITEAFF	TGTGCCAGCAGCGTGCACAGGGAGGCAATCACTGAAGCTTTCTTT
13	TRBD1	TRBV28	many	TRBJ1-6	CASGQGLNSPLHF	TGTGCCAGCGGACAGGGTCTAAATTCACCCCTCCACTTT
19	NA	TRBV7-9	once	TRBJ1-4	CASSLGVAGVAGANEKLFF	TGTGCCAGCAGCCTAGGCGTAGCGGGAGTGGCCGGGGCTAATGAAAAACTGTTTTTT
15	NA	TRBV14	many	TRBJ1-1	CASSQWQSVNTEAFF	TGTGCCAGCAGCCAATGGCAGTCAGTGAACACTGAAGCTTTCTTT
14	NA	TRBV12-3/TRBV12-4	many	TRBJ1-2	CASSSRTDFYGYTF	TGTGCCAGCAGTTCCCGGACTGACTTCTATGGCTACACCTTC
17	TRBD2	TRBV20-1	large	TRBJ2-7	CSANRPGLAGSPYEQYF	TGCAGTGCTAACCGACCGGGACTAGCGGGATCTCCGTACGAGCAGTACTTC
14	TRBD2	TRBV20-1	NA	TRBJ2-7	CSAPPSSGYYEQYF	TGCAGTGCCCCCCCGTCTAGCGGTTATTACGAGCAGTACTTC
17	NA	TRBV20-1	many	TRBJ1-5	CSARGRTNLRGNQPQHF	TGCAGTGCTAGGGGTAGGACCAACCTCAGAGGCAATCAGCCCCAGCATTTT
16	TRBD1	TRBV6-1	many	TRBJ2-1	CASSRDRGHGRNEQFF	TGTGCCAGCAGCAGGGACAGGGGGCATGGTAGAAATGAGCAGTTCTTC
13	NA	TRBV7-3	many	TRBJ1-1	CASSLQTNTEAFF	TGTGCCAGCAGCCTACAGACGAACACTGAAGCTTTCTTT